Listed here is a single T cell receptor (beta chain). The antigen is unknown. The data belong to a study of tumor-infiltrating lymphocytes in primary liver carcinoma. General observations from the study: When set against blood, tumors had a significantly higher top-250-clone fraction (p = 0.039).

The input was approximately 0.45 ug total RNA; TCR beta cDNA was made from it with a constant-region primer. Three rounds of nested multiplex PCR with slightly modified ARM-PCR produced TCR beta libraries. Rounds one and two of PCR, each of 10 cycles, were primed with TRBV1-TRBV30 forward primers and a C-beta reverse primer. TCRdb fed the multiplex PCR reads into MiXCR, producing one record per CDR3 protein. This table has tens of thousands of distinct CDR3 sequences, around 66% appearing once. CDR1 and CDR2 from the germline V gene are MNHNY and SVGAGI (reference sequence). This CDR3 contains 14 residues. V lost 2 bases to trimming and J lost 7 bases, with 14 bases between them. Taking roughly 18-32 mg of unsorted bulk tissue, the authors co-extracted RNA and DNA.

The sequence came from a middle-aged man with primary liver carcinoma and hepatitis B virus infection. V gene TRBV6-6 combines with J gene TRBJ2-5; the D is unclear. What was sequenced was tumor-adjacent normal liver tissue. The CDR3 is CASSYGPHDGTQYF. The CDR3 DNA sequence: TGTGCCAGCAGTTACGGCCCTCACGACGGGACCCAGTACTTC.